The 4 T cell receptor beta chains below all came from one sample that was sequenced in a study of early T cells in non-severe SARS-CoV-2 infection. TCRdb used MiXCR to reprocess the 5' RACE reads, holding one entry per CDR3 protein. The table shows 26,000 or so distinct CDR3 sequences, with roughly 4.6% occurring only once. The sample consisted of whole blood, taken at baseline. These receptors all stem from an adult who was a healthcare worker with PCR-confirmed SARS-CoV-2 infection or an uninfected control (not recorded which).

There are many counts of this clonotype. This CDR3 is CASSLGRTVFTGELFF. The DNA of the CDR3 is TGTGCCAGCAGCTTAGGGCGGACAGTATTTACCGGGGAGCTGTTTTTT. The chain has TRBV7-2 and TRBJ2-2, with a possible D match to TRBD1 (6 bases). The CDR3 contains 16 residues. Germline CDR1 is SGHTA and CDR2 is FQGNSA. Trimming removed 1 base at V and 5 bases at J, with 14 bases between.

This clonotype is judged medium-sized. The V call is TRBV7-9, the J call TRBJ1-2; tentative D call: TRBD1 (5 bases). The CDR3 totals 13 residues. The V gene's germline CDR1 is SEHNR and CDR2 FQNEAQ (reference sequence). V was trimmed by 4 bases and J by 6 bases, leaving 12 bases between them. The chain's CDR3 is CASSSVGADGYTF. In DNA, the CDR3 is TGTGCCAGCAGCTCGGTCGGGGCGGATGGCTACACCTTC.

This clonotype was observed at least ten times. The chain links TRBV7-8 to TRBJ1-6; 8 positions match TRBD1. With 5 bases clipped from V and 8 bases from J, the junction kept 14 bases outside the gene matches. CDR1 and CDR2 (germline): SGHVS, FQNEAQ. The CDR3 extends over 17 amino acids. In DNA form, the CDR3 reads TGTGCCAGCAGCACCGGGACAGGCAGCGTTATAGATTCACCCCTCCACTTT. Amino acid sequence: CASSTGTGSVIDSPLHF.

CDR3 protein: CASSLSPGGVSYEQYF. The DNA for the CDR3 is TGTGCCAGCAGCTTAAGCCCAGGGGGGGTCTCCTACGAGCAGTACTTC. The chain combines TRBV11-3 with TRBJ2-7; D is possibly TRBD1 or TRBD2 (7 bases each). This CDR3 comprises 16 residues. The V and J ends lost 2 bases and 0 bases respectively, with 14 bases between them. Germline V gives CDR1 SGHNT, CDR2 YENEEA. The entire variable domain, with the rest obtained from reference TRBV11-3 and TRBJ2-7, is as follows: EAGVVQSPRYKIIEKKQPVAFWCNPISGHNTLYWYLQNLGQGPELLIRYENEEAVDDSQLPKDRFSAERLKGVDSTLKIQPAELGDSAVYLCASSLSPGGVSYEQYFGPGTRLTVT.